What follows are 10 T cell receptor beta chains derived from one specimen sequenced in a study of blood T cell repertoires in COVID-19. Profiled with immunoSEQ multiplex PCR; TCRdb holds only in-frame clones, not every one. The table lists roughly 51,000 clones, roughly nine tenths of them singletons, with approximately 8% in the top ten. The source material was peripheral blood. The receptors derive from a woman aged 55-69 years with active or convalescent COVID-19.

The chain links TRBV27 to TRBJ2-7; 8 bases agree with TRBD1. This CDR3 has 16 residues. V lost 3 bases, J lost 2 bases, and 9 bases stayed unmatched. Germline lookup yields CDR1 MNHEY and CDR2 SMNVEV (reference sequence). The CDR3 loop is CASSFWLTGAPYEQYF. The CDR3 nucleotides are TGTGCCAGCAGTTTTTGGTTGACAGGGGCACCCTACGAGCAGTACTTC.

The rearrangement links TRBV5-6 to TRBJ2-1; 8 bases map to TRBD1. Germline V gene lookup returns CDR1 SGHDT and CDR2 YYEEEE. This CDR3 contains 15 residues. Trimming took 7 bases from V and 4 from J; bases not matched to a gene: 10. Written as DNA, the CDR3 is TGTGCCAGCCGAAGGCAGGGGGCGGGATACAATGAGCAGTTCTTC. Translation gives CASRRQGAGYNEQFF.

This clone was counted once. The CDR3 bases are TGTGCCAGCAGCGTAACTAGCCGACCCTACGAGCAGTACTTC. Encoded protein: CASSVTSRPYEQYF. This chain uses TRBV9 with TRBJ2-7; TRBD2 might be the D (6 bases). This CDR3 spans 14 amino acids. The V and J ends lost 1 base and 2 bases respectively, with 10 bases between them. In germline, CDR1 is SGDLS, CDR2 YYNGEE.

V and J are TRBV28 and TRBJ2-1, with a weak D call TRBD1 (5 bases). The V and J ends lost 4 bases and 0 bases respectively, with 16 bases between them. Germline V gives CDR1 MDHEN, CDR2 SYDVKM. The length of the CDR3 is 17 residues. The CDR3 bases are TGTGCCAGCAGTTCCGTGGTGGGCCAGGGCTCCTACAATGAGCAGTTCTTC. It encodes CASSSVVGQGSYNEQFF. Drawing the rest from reference TRBV28 and TRBJ2-1, the complete variable domain is DVKVTQSSRYLVKRTGEKVFLECVQDMDHENMFWYRQDPGLGLRLIYFSYDVKMKEKGDIPEGYSVSREKKERFSLILESASTNQTSMYLCASSSVVGQGSYNEQFFGPGTRLTVL.

The rearrangement joins TRBV28 to TRBJ1-5, with D maybe TRBD1 (5 bases). Germline assignment: CDR1 MDHEN and CDR2 SYDVKM. CDR3 length: 14 residues. Trimming removed 6 bases at V and 0 bases at J, with 9 bases between. CDR3 in amino acids: CASSQGGSNQPQHF. CDR3 coding DNA: TGTGCCAGCAGCCAGGGAGGTAGCAATCAGCCCCAGCATTTT.

This clone was picked up one time. This chain links TRBV6-5 with TRBJ1-2; D might be TRBD1 (6 bases). The germline CDR1 and CDR2 sequences are MNHEY and SVGAGI. V lost 6 bases, J lost 13 bases, and 18 bases lay in between. The CDR3 totals 12 residues. The CDR3 reads CASRTGSEAATF. CDR3 DNA sequence: TGTGCCAGCAGGACAGGATCCGAAGCAGCCACCTTC.

Only one count was recorded for this clone. The genes are TRBV5-6 and TRBJ1-6; 10 bases are a match to TRBD1. Germline trimming cut 1 base from V and 8 bases from J; bases unmatched to any gene: 3. The CDR3 runs 15 residues. Germline V gene lookup returns CDR1 SGHDT and CDR2 YYEEEE. DNA for the CDR3: TGTGCCAGCAGCTTGTTGGACAGGGGGGATTCACCCCTCCACTTT. Encoded protein: CASSLLDRGDSPLHF.

The chain links TRBV27 to TRBJ1-5; D unclear. The CDR3 loop spans 14 amino acids. From germline, CDR1 is MNHEY and CDR2 SMNVEV (reference sequence). Trimming removed 2 bases at V and 5 bases at J, with 10 bases between. The CDR3 loop is CASSLMGSDQPQHF. The CDR3 nucleotides are TGTGCCAGCAGTTTAATGGGGAGCGATCAGCCCCAGCATTTT.

The rearrangement joins TRBV2 to TRBJ2-7; 7 nucleotides align to TRBD1. The CDR3 extends over 13 amino acids. The germline V gene encodes CDR1 SNHLY and CDR2 FYNNEI. With 6 bases clipped from V and 3 bases from J, the junction kept 5 bases outside the gene matches. CDR3 region: CASRQGKNYEQYF. The CDR3, as DNA: TGTGCCAGCAGACAGGGGAAGAACTACGAGCAGTACTTC. Full variable domain (missing parts from reference TRBV2 and TRBJ2-7): EPEVTQTPSHQVTQMGQEVILRCVPISNHLYFYWYRQILGQKVEFLVSFYNNEISEKSEIFDDQFSVERPDGSNFTLKIRSTKLEDSAMYFCASRQGKNYEQYFGPGTRLTVT.

The chain links TRBV5-6 to TRBJ1-2, with D perhaps TRBD1 (6 bases). The CDR3 totals 12 residues. From germline, CDR1 is SGHDT and CDR2 YYEEEE. V was clipped by 0 bases and J by 6 bases, with 6 bases between them. The DNA for the CDR3 is TGTGCCAGCAGCTTGGACAGGGATGGCTACACCTTC. Protein product: CASSLDRDGYTF.